The sequence of this T cell receptor (beta chain) was determined in a study of HIV-infected patients and healthy controls. TCRdb analysed the 5' RACE reads with MiXCR anew, one entry per CDR3 protein. This table has about 67,000 distinct CDR3 sequences, roughly 16% appearing once. CDR1 is LNHDA, CDR2 SQIVND, per germline (reference sequence). CDR3 length equals 14 residues. V lost 8 bases, J lost 0 bases, and 11 bases lay in between. The receptor was isolated from a human donor in good health. The rearrangement links TRBV19 to TRBJ2-4, with D perhaps TRBD1 (5 bases). The sample comprised CD4+ T cells from blood. CDR3 DNA sequence: TGTGCCAGTCAAGACAGTCTAGCCAAAAACATTCAGTACTTC. Protein: CASQDSLAKNIQYF.